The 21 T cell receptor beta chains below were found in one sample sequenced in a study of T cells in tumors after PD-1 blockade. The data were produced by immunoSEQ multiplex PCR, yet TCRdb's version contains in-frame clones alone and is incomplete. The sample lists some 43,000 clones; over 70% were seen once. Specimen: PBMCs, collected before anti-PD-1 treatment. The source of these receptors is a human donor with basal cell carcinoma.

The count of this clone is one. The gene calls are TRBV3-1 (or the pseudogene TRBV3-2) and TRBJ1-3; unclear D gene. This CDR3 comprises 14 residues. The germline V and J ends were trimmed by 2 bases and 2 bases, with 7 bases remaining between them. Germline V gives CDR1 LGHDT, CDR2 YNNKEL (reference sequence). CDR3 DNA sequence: TGTGCCAGCAGCCAAAGGGTGGCTGGAAACACCATATATTTT. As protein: CASSQRVAGNTIYF.

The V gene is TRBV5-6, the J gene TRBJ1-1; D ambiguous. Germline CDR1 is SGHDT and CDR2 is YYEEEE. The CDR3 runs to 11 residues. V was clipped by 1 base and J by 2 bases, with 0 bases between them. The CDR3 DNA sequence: TGTGCCAGCAGCTTGAACACTGAAGCTTTCTTT. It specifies CASSLNTEAFF.

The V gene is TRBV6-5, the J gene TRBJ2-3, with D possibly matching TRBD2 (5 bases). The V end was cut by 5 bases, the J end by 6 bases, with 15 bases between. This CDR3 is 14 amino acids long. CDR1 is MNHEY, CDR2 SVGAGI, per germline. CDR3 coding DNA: TGTGCCAGCAGTACCCTAGCCGGTGCGGATACGCAGTATTTT. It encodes CASSTLAGADTQYF.

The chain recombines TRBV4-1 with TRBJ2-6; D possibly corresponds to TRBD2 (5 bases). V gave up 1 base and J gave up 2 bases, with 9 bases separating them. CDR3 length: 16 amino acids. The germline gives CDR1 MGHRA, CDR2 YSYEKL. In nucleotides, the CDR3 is TGCGCCAGCAGCCAAGGCGAGGGCACTGGGGCCAACGTCCTGACTTTC. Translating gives CASSQGEGTGANVLTF.

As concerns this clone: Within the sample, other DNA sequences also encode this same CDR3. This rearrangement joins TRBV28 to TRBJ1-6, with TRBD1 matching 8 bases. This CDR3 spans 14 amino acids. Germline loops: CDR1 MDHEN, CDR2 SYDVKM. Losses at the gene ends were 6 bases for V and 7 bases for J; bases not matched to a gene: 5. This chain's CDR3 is CASSLTGVNSPLHF. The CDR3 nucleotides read TGTGCCAGCAGCCTGACAGGGGTGAATTCACCCCTCCACTTT.

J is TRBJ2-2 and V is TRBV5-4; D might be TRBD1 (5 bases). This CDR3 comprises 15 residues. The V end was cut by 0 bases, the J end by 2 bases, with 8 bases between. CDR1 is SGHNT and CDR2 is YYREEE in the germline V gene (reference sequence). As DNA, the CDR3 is TGTGCCAGCAGCTTGGCACAGGCCAACACCGGGGAGCTGTTTTTT. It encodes CASSLAQANTGELFF.

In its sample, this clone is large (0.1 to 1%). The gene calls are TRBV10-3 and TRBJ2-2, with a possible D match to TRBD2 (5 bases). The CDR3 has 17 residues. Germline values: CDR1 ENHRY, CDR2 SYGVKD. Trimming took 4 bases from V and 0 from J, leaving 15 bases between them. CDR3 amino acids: CAISVGLAVANTGELFF. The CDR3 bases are TGTGCCATCAGTGTTGGGCTAGCCGTAGCGAACACCGGGGAGCTGTTTTTT.

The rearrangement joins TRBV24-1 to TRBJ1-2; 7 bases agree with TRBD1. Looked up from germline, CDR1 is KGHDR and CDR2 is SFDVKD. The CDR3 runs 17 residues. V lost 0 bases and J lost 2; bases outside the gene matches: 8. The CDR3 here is CATSDLQGTERNYGYTF. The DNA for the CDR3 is TGTGCCACCAGTGATTTGCAGGGGACAGAGCGGAACTATGGCTACACCTTC.

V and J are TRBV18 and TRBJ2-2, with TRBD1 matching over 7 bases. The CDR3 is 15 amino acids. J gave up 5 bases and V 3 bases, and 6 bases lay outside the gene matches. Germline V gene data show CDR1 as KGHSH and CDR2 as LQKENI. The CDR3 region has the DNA TGTGCCAGCTCACCCGGACAGGAGTTGACCGGGGAGCTGTTTTTT. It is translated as CASSPGQELTGELFF.

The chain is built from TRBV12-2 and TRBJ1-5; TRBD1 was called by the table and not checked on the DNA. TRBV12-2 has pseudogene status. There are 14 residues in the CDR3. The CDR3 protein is CASRPGQVNQPQHF. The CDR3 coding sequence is TGTGCAAGTCGCCCGGGACAGGTGAATCAGCCCCAGCATTTT.

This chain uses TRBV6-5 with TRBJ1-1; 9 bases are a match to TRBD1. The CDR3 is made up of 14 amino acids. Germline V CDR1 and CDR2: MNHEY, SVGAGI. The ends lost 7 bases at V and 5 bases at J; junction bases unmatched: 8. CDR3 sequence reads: CASTPGQGRTEAFF. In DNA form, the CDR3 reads TGTGCCAGCACCCCTGGACAGGGGCGGACTGAAGCTTTCTTT.

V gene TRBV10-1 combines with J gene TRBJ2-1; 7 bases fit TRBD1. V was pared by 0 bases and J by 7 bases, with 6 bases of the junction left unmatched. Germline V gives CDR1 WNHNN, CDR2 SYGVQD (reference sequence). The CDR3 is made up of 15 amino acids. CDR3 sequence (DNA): TGCGCCAGCAGTGAGTCCGGGACAGTTGGGAATGAGCAGTTCTTC. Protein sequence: CASSESGTVGNEQFF.

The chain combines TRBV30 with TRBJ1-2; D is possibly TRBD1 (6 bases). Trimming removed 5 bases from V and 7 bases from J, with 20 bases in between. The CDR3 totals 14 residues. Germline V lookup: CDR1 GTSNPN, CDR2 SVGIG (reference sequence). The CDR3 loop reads CAWAQQMGHSGYTF. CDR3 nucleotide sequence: TGTGCCTGGGCACAGCAGATGGGACATTCTGGCTACACCTTC.

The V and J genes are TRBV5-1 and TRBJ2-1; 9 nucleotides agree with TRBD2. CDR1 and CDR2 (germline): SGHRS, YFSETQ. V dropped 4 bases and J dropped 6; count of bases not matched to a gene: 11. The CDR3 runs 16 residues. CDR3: CASSASGTSKVNEQFF. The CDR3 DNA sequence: TGCGCCAGCAGCGCCTCCGGGACTAGCAAGGTCAATGAGCAGTTCTTC.

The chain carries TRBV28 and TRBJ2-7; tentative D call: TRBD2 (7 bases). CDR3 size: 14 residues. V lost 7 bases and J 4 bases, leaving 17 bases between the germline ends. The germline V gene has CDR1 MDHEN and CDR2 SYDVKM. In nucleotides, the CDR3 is TGTGCCAGCAAGGGGGGGAAGGGGTCGTACGAGCAGTACTTC. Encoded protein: CASKGGKGSYEQYF.

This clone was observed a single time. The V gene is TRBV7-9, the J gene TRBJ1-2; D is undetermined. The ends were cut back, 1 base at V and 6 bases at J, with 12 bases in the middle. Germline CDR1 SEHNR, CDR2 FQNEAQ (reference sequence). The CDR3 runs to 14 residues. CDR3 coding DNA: TGTGCCAGCAGCTTAGAGAAGGGCGCCAATGGCTACACCTTC. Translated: CASSLEKGANGYTF.

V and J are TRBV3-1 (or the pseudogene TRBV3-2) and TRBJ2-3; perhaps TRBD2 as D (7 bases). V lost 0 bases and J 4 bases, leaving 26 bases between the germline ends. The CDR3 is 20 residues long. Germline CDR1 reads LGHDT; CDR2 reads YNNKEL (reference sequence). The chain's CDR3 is CASSQDFWGLGTGGADTQYF. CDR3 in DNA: TGTGCCAGCAGCCAAGATTTCTGGGGCTTGGGAACGGGGGGCGCAGATACGCAGTATTTT.

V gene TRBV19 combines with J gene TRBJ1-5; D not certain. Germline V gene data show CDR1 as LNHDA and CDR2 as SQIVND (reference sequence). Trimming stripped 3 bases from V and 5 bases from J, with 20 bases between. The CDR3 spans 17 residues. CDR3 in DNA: TGTGCCAGTAGTATTTATTCCGTGCTCGGTGGTGATCAGCCCCAGCATTTT. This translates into CASSIYSVLGGDQPQHF.

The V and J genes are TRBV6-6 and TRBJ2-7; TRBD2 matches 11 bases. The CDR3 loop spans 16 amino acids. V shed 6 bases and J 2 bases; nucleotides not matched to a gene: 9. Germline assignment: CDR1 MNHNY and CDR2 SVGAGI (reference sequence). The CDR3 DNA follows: TGTGCCAGCAGCAATCAACTAGCGGGGGACCCCTACGAGCAGTACTTC. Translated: CASSNQLAGDPYEQYF.

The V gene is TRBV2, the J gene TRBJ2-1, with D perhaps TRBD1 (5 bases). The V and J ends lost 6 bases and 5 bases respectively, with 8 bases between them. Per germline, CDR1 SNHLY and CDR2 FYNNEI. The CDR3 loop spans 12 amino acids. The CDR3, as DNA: TGTGCCAGCAGGAAAGGGGACAATGAGCAGTTCTTC. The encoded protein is CASRKGDNEQFF.

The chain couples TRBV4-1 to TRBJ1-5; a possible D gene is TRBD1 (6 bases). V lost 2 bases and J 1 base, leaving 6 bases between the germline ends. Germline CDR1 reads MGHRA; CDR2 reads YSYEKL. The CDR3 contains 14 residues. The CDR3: CASSQQGSNQPQHF. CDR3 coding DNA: TGCGCCAGCAGCCAACAGGGGAGCAATCAGCCCCAGCATTTT.